This TCR beta chain was captured in a study of blood T cell repertoires in COVID-19. Study information: Sources were T cells, B-cell-depleted T cells, or PBMCs; the material itself was cDNA or gDNA.

The CDR3 extends over 15 amino acids. Trimming at V came to 10 bases and at J to 0 bases, leaving 9 bases not matched to a gene. CDR1 is SNHLY, CDR2 FYNNEI, per germline. Some clones are missing from TCRdb's copy, which holds only in-frame ones; the method was immunoSEQ multiplex PCR. The repertoire holds a few hundred thousand clones, with more than 70% as singletons. The sequencing input was peripheral blood. The J gene is TRBJ1-3, the V gene TRBV2; the match to TRBD1 covers 7 bases. The TCR was taken from a woman between 45 and 60 years old with COVID-19, enrolled during active disease. The CDR3 loop reads CATHRGTASGNTIYF. Written as DNA, the CDR3 is TGTGCCACCCACAGGGGAACCGCCTCTGGAAACACCATATATTTT.